Shown below are 12 T cell receptor beta chains from a single sample sequenced in a study of blood T cell repertoires in COVID-19. Only in-frame clones appear in the TCRdb table, and some are missing; sequencing was by immunoSEQ multiplex PCR. The table has about 210,000 clones, approximately 84% seen once. Sample: peripheral blood. The receptors come from a woman in her 50s with active or convalescent COVID-19.

The chain employs TRBV2 and TRBJ1-4; D is possibly TRBD1 (6 bases). This CDR3 region has 15 residues. The V gene lost 3 bases and the J gene lost 8 bases, with 16 bases spanning the gap. Germline V gene data show CDR1 as SNHLY and CDR2 as FYNNEI. Here the CDR3 reads CASSDRGTIREKLFF. CDR3 bases: TGTGCCAGCAGTGATAGGGGGACGATCCGGGAAAAACTGTTTTTT. Drawing the rest from reference TRBV2 and TRBJ1-4, the complete variable domain is EPEVTQTPSHQVTQMGQEVILRCVPISNHLYFYWYRQILGQKVEFLVSFYNNEISEKSEIFDDQFSVERPDGSNFTLKIRSTKLEDSAMYFCASSDRGTIREKLFFGSGTQLSVL.

This chain links TRBV7-8 with TRBJ2-2, with 9 bases aligning to TRBD2. V lost 5 bases to trimming and J lost 4 bases; unmatched junction nucleotides: 5. Per the germline V gene, CDR1 is SGHVS and CDR2 is FQNEAQ. This CDR3 spans 15 amino acids. The CDR3 loop is CASSRLAGSTGELFF. CDR3 DNA sequence: TGTGCCAGCAGCCGCCTAGCGGGGAGCACCGGGGAGCTGTTTTTT.

This sequence joins TRBV6-1 and TRBJ1-2; TRBD1 is a possible D gene (5 bases). The germline V and J ends were trimmed by 0 bases and 4 bases, with 15 bases remaining between them. Germline V gene lookup returns CDR1 MNHNS and CDR2 SASEGT. The CDR3 is made up of 16 amino acids. This CDR3 reads CASSEALRRDFYGYTF. The CDR3 bases are TGTGCCAGCAGTGAAGCGCTTCGCAGGGACTTCTATGGCTACACCTTC.

The rearrangement uses TRBV11-3 and TRBJ1-1; D uncertain. The CDR3 consists of 12 residues. V was pared by 5 bases and J by 2 bases, with 6 bases between. The germline gives CDR1 SGHNT, CDR2 YENEEA. CDR3 in amino acids: CASSPGNTEAFF. DNA of the CDR3: TGTGCCAGCAGCCCAGGAAACACTGAAGCTTTCTTT.

The chain couples TRBV5-1 to TRBJ1-2, with no clear D. V was clipped by 5 bases and J by 0 bases, with 11 bases between them. The CDR3 sequence is 14 residues long. CDR1 SGHRS and CDR2 YFSETQ come from the germline V gene. The CDR3 sequence: CASSWQEANYGYTF. Written as DNA, the CDR3 is TGCGCCAGCAGTTGGCAGGAAGCTAACTATGGCTACACCTTC.

This chain joins TRBV5-1 and TRBJ1-2, with a weak D call TRBD1 (5 bases). The ends were cut back, 0 bases at V and 4 bases at J, with 10 bases in the middle. Per the germline V gene, CDR1 is SGHRS and CDR2 is YFSETQ. This CDR3 is 14 amino acids long. This CDR3 is CASSLGGKLYGYTF. The DNA for the CDR3 is TGCGCCAGCAGCTTGGGGGGCAAGCTCTATGGCTACACCTTC.

This chain links TRBV24-1 with TRBJ2-5, with 8 bases identical to TRBD1. CDR1 and CDR2 (germline): KGHDR, SFDVKD. The CDR3 length is 11 residues. Trimming at V came to 5 bases and at J to 13 bases, leaving 5 bases not matched to a gene. CDR3 nucleotide sequence: TGTGCCACCAGTGGGGGGGACAGGCCGTACTTC. It yields the protein CATSGGDRPYF.

The genes are TRBV6-5 and TRBJ1-5; 7 nucleotides line up with TRBD1. The V gene's germline CDR1 is MNHEY and CDR2 SVGAGI. This CDR3 region has 16 residues. V lost 2 bases and J lost 3; bases outside the gene matches: 7. The CDR3 nucleotides are TGTGCCAGCAGTTACCCTCGGGACAGCCACAATCAGCCCCAGCATTTT. Translation gives CASSYPRDSHNQPQHF.

The chain links TRBV12-3 or TRBV12-4 to TRBJ1-4; D is possibly TRBD1 (6 bases). V shed 11 bases and J shed 7 bases, with 14 bases lying between them. This CDR3 has 12 residues. CDR3 sequence (DNA): TGTGCCTCGTGGGGGCTTAGTGAAAAACTGTTTTTT. As protein: CASWGLSEKLFF.

This rearrangement joins TRBV29-1 to TRBJ1-1; D uncertain. Germline V CDR1 and CDR2: SQVTM, ANQGSEA. This CDR3 contains 11 residues. Trimming removed 4 bases from V and 4 bases from J, with 7 bases in between. In DNA, the CDR3 is TGCAGCGTTGCGGAGAGCACTGAAGCTTTCTTT. Amino acid sequence: CSVAESTEAFF.

This clone was seen a handful of times. The chain couples TRBV28 to TRBJ2-1; 7 bases agree with TRBD2. With V trimmed by 5 bases and J by 2 bases, 9 bases remained unmatched. The CDR3 is 16 amino acids. CDR1 and CDR2 from the germline V gene are MDHEN and SYDVKM. CDR3 sequence reads: CASSPPPSGPYNEQFF. For the CDR3, the DNA is TGTGCCAGCAGTCCCCCCCCTAGCGGACCCTACAATGAGCAGTTCTTC.

V gene TRBV6-5 combines with J gene TRBJ2-7; 7 bases agree with TRBD2. V lost 7 bases to trimming and J lost 0 bases; unmatched junction nucleotides: 6. Germline-derived CDR1 and CDR2 are MNHEY and SVGAGI. This CDR3 is built from 14 residues. DNA for the CDR3: TGTGCCAGCATGAAGGGCGGGAGCTCCTACGAGCAGTACTTC. Amino acid sequence: CASMKGGSSYEQYF.